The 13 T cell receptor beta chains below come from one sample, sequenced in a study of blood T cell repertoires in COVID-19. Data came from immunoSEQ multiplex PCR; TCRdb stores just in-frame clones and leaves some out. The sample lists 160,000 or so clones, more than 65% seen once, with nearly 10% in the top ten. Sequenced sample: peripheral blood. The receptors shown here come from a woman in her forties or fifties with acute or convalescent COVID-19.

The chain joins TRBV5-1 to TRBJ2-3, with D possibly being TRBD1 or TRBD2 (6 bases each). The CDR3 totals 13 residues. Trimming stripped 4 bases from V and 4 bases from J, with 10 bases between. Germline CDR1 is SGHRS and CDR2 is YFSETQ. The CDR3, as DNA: TGCGCCAGCAGCGTGGAGGGGGCAGATACGCAGTATTTT. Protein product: CASSVEGADTQYF.

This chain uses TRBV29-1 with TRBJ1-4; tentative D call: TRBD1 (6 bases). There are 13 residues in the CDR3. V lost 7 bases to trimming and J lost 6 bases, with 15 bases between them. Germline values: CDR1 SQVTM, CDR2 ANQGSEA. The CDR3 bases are TGCAGCGCATGGGAACAGGGAGATGAAAAACTGTTTTTT. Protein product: CSAWEQGDEKLFF.

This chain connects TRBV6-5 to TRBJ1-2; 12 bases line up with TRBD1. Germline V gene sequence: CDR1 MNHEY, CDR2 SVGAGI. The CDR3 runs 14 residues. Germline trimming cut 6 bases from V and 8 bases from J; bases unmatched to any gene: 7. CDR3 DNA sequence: TGTGCCAGCAGCCGTGGGACAGGGGGCAGAGGCTACACCTTC. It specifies CASSRGTGGRGYTF.

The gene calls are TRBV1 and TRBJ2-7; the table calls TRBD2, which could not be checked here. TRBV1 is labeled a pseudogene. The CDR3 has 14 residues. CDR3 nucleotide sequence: TGCACCAGCAGCTCCGGACTAGTTCTGTACGAGCAGTACTTC. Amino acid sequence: CTSSSGLVLYEQYF.

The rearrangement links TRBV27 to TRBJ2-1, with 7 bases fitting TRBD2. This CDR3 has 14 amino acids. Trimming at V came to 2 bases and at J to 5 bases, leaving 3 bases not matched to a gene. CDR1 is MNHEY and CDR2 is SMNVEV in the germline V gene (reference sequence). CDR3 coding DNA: TGTGCCAGCAGTTTACCCGGGACTAACAATGAGCAGTTCTTC. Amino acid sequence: CASSLPGTNNEQFF.

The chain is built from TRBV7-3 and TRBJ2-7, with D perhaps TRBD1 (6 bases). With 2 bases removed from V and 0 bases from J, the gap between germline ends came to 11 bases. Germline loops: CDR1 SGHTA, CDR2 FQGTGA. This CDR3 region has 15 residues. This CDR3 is CASSLGQGLSYEQYF. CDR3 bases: TGTGCCAGCAGCTTAGGGCAGGGGCTCTCCTACGAGCAGTACTTC. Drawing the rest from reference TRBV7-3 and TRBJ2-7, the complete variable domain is GAGVSQTPSNKVTEKGKYVELRCDPISGHTALYWYRQSLGQGPEFLIYFQGTGAADDSGLPNDRFFAVRPEGSVSTLKIQRTERGDSAVYLCASSLGQGLSYEQYFGPGTRLTVT.

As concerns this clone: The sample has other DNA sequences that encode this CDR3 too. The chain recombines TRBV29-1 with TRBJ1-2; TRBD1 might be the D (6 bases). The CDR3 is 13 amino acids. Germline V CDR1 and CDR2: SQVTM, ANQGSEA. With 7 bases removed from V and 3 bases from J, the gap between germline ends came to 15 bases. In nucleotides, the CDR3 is TGCAGCGCGGCGGGGGGCATTGACTATGGCTACACCTTC. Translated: CSAAGGIDYGYTF.

The CDR3 is CAISESSILTEAFF. The CDR3, as DNA: TGTGCCATCAGTGAAAGTAGTATACTTACTGAAGCTTTCTTT. V and J are TRBV10-3 and TRBJ1-1; D unresolved. The CDR3 runs to 14 residues. The germline V and J ends were trimmed by 3 bases and 5 bases, with 13 bases remaining between them. Germline values: CDR1 ENHRY, CDR2 SYGVKD.

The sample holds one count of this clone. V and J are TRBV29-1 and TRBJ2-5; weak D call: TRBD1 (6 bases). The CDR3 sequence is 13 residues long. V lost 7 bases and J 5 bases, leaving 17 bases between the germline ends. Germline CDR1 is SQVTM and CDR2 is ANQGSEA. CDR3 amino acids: CSAYRDGSETQYF. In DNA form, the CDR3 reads TGCAGCGCCTACAGGGATGGATCGGAGACCCAGTACTTC.

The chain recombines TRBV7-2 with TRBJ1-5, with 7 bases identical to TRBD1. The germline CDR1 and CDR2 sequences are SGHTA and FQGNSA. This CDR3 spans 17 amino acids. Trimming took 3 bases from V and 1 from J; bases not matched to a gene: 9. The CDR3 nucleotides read TGTGCCAGCAGCTTTCGACAGGGTGCGTGGAGCAATCAGCCCCAGCATTTT. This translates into CASSFRQGAWSNQPQHF.

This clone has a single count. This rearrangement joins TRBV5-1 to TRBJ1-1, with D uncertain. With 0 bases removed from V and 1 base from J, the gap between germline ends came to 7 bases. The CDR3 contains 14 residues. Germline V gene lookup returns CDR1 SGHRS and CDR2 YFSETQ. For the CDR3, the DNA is TGCGCCAGCAGCTTGGATGCCAGGAACACTGAAGCTTTCTTT. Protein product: CASSLDARNTEAFF.

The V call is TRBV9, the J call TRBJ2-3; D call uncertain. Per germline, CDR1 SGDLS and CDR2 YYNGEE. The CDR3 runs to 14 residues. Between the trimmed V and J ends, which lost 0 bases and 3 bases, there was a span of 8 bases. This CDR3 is CASSVESSTDTQYF. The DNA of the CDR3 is TGTGCCAGCAGCGTAGAGAGTTCGACAGATACGCAGTATTTT. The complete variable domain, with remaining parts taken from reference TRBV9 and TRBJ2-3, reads DSGVTQTPKHLITATGQRVTLRCSPRSGDLSVYWYQQSLDQGLQFLIQYYNGEERAKGNILERFSAQQFPDLHSELNLSSLELGDSALYFCASSVESSTDTQYFGPGTRLTVL.

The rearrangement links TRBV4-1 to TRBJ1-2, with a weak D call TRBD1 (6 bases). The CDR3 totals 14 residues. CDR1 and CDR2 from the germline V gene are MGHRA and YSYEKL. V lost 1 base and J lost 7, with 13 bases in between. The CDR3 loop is CASSQVGGLSGYTF. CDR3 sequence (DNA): TGCGCCAGCAGCCAAGTGGGGGGGCTCAGTGGCTACACCTTC.